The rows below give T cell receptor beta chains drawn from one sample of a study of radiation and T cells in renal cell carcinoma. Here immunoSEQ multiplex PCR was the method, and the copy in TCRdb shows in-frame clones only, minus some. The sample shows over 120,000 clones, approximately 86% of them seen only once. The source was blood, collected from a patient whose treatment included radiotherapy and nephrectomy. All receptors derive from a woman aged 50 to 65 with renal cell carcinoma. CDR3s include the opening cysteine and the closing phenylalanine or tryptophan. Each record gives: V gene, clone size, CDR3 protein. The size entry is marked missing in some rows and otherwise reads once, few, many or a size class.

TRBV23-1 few CASIPPKLFF
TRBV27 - CASSPASGASGGKETQYF
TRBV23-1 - CASSQSNGGQDNQPQHF
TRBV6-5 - CASSYSIGRNTEAFF
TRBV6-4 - CASGRDRGWEQFF
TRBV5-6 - CASSHLGRRAYEQYF
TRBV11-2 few CASSEGTGANTEAFF
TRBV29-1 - CSGDRGNEQFF
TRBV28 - CASSYQTGATNEKLFF
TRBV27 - CASSPRARRLGDTGELFF
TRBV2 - CASSESMGAGNTIYF
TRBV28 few CASSPRRDRGGKTQYF
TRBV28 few CASSLSPSQGNTEAFF
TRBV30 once CAWRPRGSGNYGYTF
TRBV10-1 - CASSEPERDGRLGGELFF
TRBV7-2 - CASSLGGQGYEQYF
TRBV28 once CASSRGLRYSGANVLTF
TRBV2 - CASSAGTDTQYF
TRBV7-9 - CASSPLVDAYEQYF
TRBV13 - CASSLKGATGGFYEQYF
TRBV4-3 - CASSQDAQGNGYTF
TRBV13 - CASSIRYRGHQETQYF
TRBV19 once CASSIDRGTEAFF
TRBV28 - CASSLPSEGSPLHF
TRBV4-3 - CASSQDGLTSGRVTTGELFF
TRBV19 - CASTSPGGTQYF
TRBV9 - CASSSSPTDTQYF
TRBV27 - CGAGRWTGELFF
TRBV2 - CASSSQGLGQYF
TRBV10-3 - CATREGGPQETQYF
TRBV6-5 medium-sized CASRFEGSWTGELFF